Below, one T cell receptor beta chain is given with its context. This sample is drawn from a study of blood T cell repertoires in COVID-19. This CDR3 contains 14 residues. The V and J ends lost 9 bases and 6 bases, in that order; junction bases with no gene match: 5. The germline V gene encodes CDR1 SNHLY and CDR2 FYNNEI. Method: immunoSEQ multiplex PCR; TCRdb's copy keeps in-frame clones and lacks some. This sample has 62,000 or so clones, with 80% to 90% found just once. Sequenced material: peripheral blood. The TCR comes from a man aged 50-60 years with acute or convalescent COVID-19. V gene TRBV2 combines with J gene TRBJ2-1; 13 bases align to TRBD2. The CDR3 sequence: CARGGLAGVNEQFF. The CDR3 bases are TGTGCCAGGGGAGGACTAGCGGGAGTCAATGAGCAGTTCTTC.